This T cell receptor beta chain was captured in a study of blood T cell repertoires in COVID-19. Study-level background: T cells, B-cell-depleted T cells, or PBMCs provided the cDNA or gDNA that served as material.

The participants were between about 18 and 90 years old and came from roughly 25 US areas. Profiling relied on immunoSEQ multiplex PCR, and the TCRdb table lists in-frame clones only, not all of them. The top ten clones hold more than 3% of a sample with some 220,000 clones, more than 80% of them seen once. Germline V gene lookup returns CDR1 SEHNR and CDR2 FQNEAQ (reference sequence). CDR3 length equals 14 residues. Trimming cost V 6 bases and J 2 bases, with 10 bases left between them. Sequenced input: PBMCs or T cells enriched from blood (not recorded which). The rearrangement uses TRBV7-9 and TRBJ1-4; D gene unclear. This sequence originates from a young woman in a cohort exposed to, infected with or recovered from COVID-19 (not recorded which). The CDR3 spells CASSHAGTNEKLFF. The CDR3 region has the DNA TGTGCCAGCAGTCACGCGGGTACTAATGAAAAACTGTTTTTT. The variable domain in full, completed from reference TRBV7-9 and TRBJ1-4, reads DTGVSQNPRHKITKRGQNVTFRCDPISEHNRLYWYRQTLGQGPEFLTYFQNEAQLEKSRLLSDRFSAERPKGSFSTLEIQRTEQGDSAMYLCASSHAGTNEKLFFGSGTQLSVL.